This is a list of T cell receptor beta chains from one sample in a study of blood T cell repertoires in COVID-19. The method was immunoSEQ multiplex PCR; TCRdb's version includes in-frame clones alone and lacks a portion of them. In the table there are roughly 240,000 clones, 70% to 90% of which are singletons. Source material: PBMCs or T cells enriched from blood (not recorded which). The source of these receptors is a woman aged 45-65 years with acute COVID-19. CDR3s include the opening cysteine and the closing phenylalanine or tryptophan. Fields, in order: clone size, V gene, D gene, J gene, CDR3 protein, CDR3 DNA. D genes are given only for firm matches. Part of the rows lack a size; the others show once, few, many or a class for expanded clones.

-	TRBV15	-	TRBJ2-3	CATSRQLGSDTQYF	TGTGCCACCAGCAGACAACTAGGATCAGATACGCAGTATTTT
-	TRBV4-3	TRBD2	TRBJ2-4	CASSQALAGAKNIQYF	TGCGCCAGCAGCCAGGCTTTAGCGGGGGCCAAAAACATTCAGTACTTC
-	TRBV6-5	TRBD1	TRBJ2-7	CASTAAGQGSEQYF	TGTGCCAGCACCGCCGCGGGACAGGGTTCCGAGCAGTACTTC
once	TRBV6-5	TRBD2	TRBJ2-1	CASRPGGSYNEQFF	TGTGCCAGCAGGCCCGGGGGGTCCTACAATGAGCAGTTCTTC
-	TRBV4-3	-	TRBJ1-2	CASSQERATYGYTF	TGCGCCAGCAGCCAAGAGCGGGCTACCTATGGCTACACCTTC
-	TRBV2	TRBD1	TRBJ1-5	CASKGQGDQPQHF	TGTGCCAGCAAGGGACAGGGAGATCAGCCCCAGCATTTT
-	TRBV18	TRBD1	TRBJ1-5	CASSPPTGTGVQPQHF	TGTGCCAGCTCACCACCGACTGGGACAGGGGTTCAGCCCCAGCATTTT
-	TRBV6-4	TRBD1	TRBJ1-2	CASSDSGDRDGYTF	TGTGCCAGCAGTGACTCGGGGGACAGGGATGGCTACACCTTC
few	TRBV10-3	-	TRBJ1-2	CAIVGSEDSYGYTF	TGTGCCATAGTCGGTAGTGAGGATTCCTATGGCTACACCTTC
-	TRBV7-9	TRBD1	TRBJ1-1	CASSSGQVMNTEAFF	TGTGCCAGCAGCTCGGGACAGGTGATGAACACTGAAGCTTTCTTT
-	TRBV5-4	-	TRBJ1-2	CASSFLAGGDYGYTF	TGTGCCAGCAGCTTTTTGGCGGGGGGGGACTATGGCTACACCTTC
-	TRBV6-5	TRBD1	TRBJ2-7	CASSYEGQGGDEQYF	TGTGCCAGCAGTTATGAGGGACAGGGGGGAGACGAGCAGTACTTC
-	TRBV4-3	TRBD2	TRBJ2-7	CASSHLTSGGAYEQYF	TGCGCCAGCAGCCATCTCACTAGCGGGGGAGCCTACGAGCAGTACTTC
-	TRBV9	-	TRBJ2-2	CASSPRGGDTGELFF	TGTGCCAGCAGCCCTAGAGGCGGGGACACCGGGGAGCTGTTTTTT
-	TRBV5-1	-	TRBJ1-1	CASSLINSGNTEAFF	TGCGCCAGCAGCTTGATTAACTCGGGGAACACTGAAGCTTTCTTT
-	TRBV13	-	TRBJ2-6	CASSSFYSGANVLTF	TGTGCCAGCAGCTCCTTCTACTCTGGGGCCAACGTCCTGACTTTC
-	TRBV11-2	-	TRBJ2-1	CASSLGLDNEQFF	TGTGCCAGCAGCTTAGGGTTAGACAATGAGCAGTTCTTC
-	TRBV7-2	TRBD2	TRBJ2-1	CASSFTSGGSYNEQFF	TGTGCCAGCAGCTTTACTAGCGGGGGTTCCTACAATGAGCAGTTCTTC
-	TRBV6-2/TRBV6-3	-	TRBJ1-5	CASSNRPVGGKPQHF	TGTGCCAGCAGTAACAGACCAGTAGGTGGAAAGCCCCAGCATTTT
-	TRBV3-1/TRBV3-2	TRBD1	TRBJ1-2	CASSQDGWGTGGGYTF	TGTGCCAGCAGCCAAGATGGTTGGGGGACAGGGGGTGGCTACACCTTC